Below, 25 T cell receptor beta chains from the same sample are listed, as sequenced in a study of identifying expanded T cells in peripheral blood. The protocol was immunoSEQ multiplex PCR, while the TCRdb copy is restricted to in-frame clones and leaves out a portion. The data show over 80,000 clones, with approximately 83% seen just once and around 5.6% held by the top ten. Material for sequencing was blood. Receptors originate from a person aged 18 to 75 in good health.

This rearrangement joins TRBV6-6 to TRBJ2-7, with D possibly matching TRBD2 (6 bases). From germline, CDR1 is MNHNY and CDR2 SVGAGI (reference sequence). The CDR3 runs to 12 residues. V gave up 8 bases and J gave up 5 bases, with 13 bases separating them. CDR3 region: CASRGYIDEQYF. CDR3 sequence (DNA): TGTGCCAGCCGGGGGTATATCGACGAGCAGTACTTC.

This clone was seen a handful of times. The chain carries TRBV29-1 and TRBJ2-5, with D maybe TRBD1 (5 bases). CDR1 SQVTM and CDR2 ANQGSEA come from the germline V gene. The CDR3 consists of 14 residues. Between the trimmed V and J ends, which lost 5 bases and 4 bases, there was a span of 17 bases. The CDR3 spells CSVTFWRQTETQYF. Written as DNA, the CDR3 is TGCAGCGTTACCTTCTGGAGACAGACAGAGACCCAGTACTTC.

CDR3 nucleotide sequence: TGCGCCAGCAGTCAGGGGGGTGGCTATGGCTACACCTTC. Translating gives CASSQGGGYGYTF. The chain recombines TRBV5-1 with TRBJ1-2; 7 bases align to TRBD1. V dropped 5 bases and J dropped 4; count of bases not matched to a gene: 5. The CDR3 consists of 13 residues. CDR1 and CDR2 from the germline V gene are SGHRS and YFSETQ.

V is TRBV2 and J is TRBJ1-2; 7 bases are a match to TRBD1. The germline V gene encodes CDR1 SNHLY and CDR2 FYNNEI. This CDR3 has 12 amino acids. After removal of 7 bases from V and 7 bases from J, the junction contained 6 bases not matched to a gene. CDR3 nucleotide sequence: TGTGCCAGCACGGAACAGGGGCCTGGCTACACCTTC. Translating it yields CASTEQGPGYTF.

In its sample, this clone was seen once. The V gene is TRBV7-2, the J gene TRBJ2-3; 7 nucleotides match TRBD2. Trimming removed 1 base from V and 4 bases from J; junction bases left unmatched: 5. The CDR3 runs 15 residues. CDR1 is SGHTA and CDR2 is FQGNSA in the germline V gene. CDR3 sequence: CASSLGPGGPDTQYF. The CDR3 region has the DNA TGTGCCAGCAGCTTAGGCCCGGGAGGACCAGATACGCAGTATTTT.

The chain links TRBV7-2 to TRBJ2-3; the D gene is possibly TRBD2 (6 bases). V was shortened by 3 bases and J by 2 bases, with 6 bases between the two germline ends. CDR3 length equals 13 residues. CDR1 is SGHTA and CDR2 is FQGNSA in the germline V gene. CDR3 sequence reads: CASSLGLTDTQYF. The CDR3 DNA is TGTGCCAGCAGCTTGGGACTCACAGATACGCAGTATTTT.

This clone appeared a few times. One end of the junction does not line up with germline, which may come from a read error. The rearrangement uses TRBV5-4 and TRBJ1-3, with D perhaps TRBD1 (6 bases). Germline V lookup: CDR1 SGHNT, CDR2 YYREEE (reference sequence). The length of the CDR3 is 15 residues. CDR3 sequence: CASSLATGSANTIYF. CDR3 DNA: TGTGCCAGCAGCTTGGCCACAGGGTCTGCAAACACCATATATTTT.

V and J are TRBV7-6 and TRBJ2-7, with D possibly being TRBD1 (5 bases). Trimming took off 0 bases at V and 2 bases at J, with 8 bases between the two ends. Germline CDR1 is SGHVS and CDR2 is FNYEAQ. The CDR3 runs to 14 residues. In DNA form, the CDR3 reads TGTGCCAGCAGCTTAGCGCTAGGGGCCTACGAGCAGTACTTC. Encoded protein: CASSLALGAYEQYF.

The CDR3 DNA follows: TGTGCCAGCAGCGGGGACAGGGAACGTGGATCTGGAAACACCATATATTTT. Amino acid sequence: CASSGDRERGSGNTIYF. This chain links TRBV7-9 with TRBJ1-3, with 9 bases fitting TRBD1. The CDR3 runs 17 residues. V shed 5 bases and J 1 base; nucleotides not matched to a gene: 9. Germline-derived CDR1 and CDR2 are SEHNR and FQNEAQ (reference sequence). The full variable domain, completed using reference TRBV7-9 and TRBJ1-3, is DTGVSQNPRHKITKRGQNVTFRCDPISEHNRLYWYRQTLGQGPEFLTYFQNEAQLEKSRLLSDRFSAERPKGSFSTLEIQRTEQGDSAMYLCASSGDRERGSGNTIYFGEGSWLTVV.

The chain joins TRBV28 to TRBJ1-2; 8 bases map to TRBD1. CDR1 MDHEN and CDR2 SYDVKM come from the germline V gene. Trimming removed 5 bases from V and 8 bases from J; junction bases left unmatched: 7. This CDR3 has 13 residues. The CDR3 DNA sequence: TGTGCCAGCAGTCCTCCAGGGGGCTGGGGCTACACCTTC. Its translation: CASSPPGGWGYTF.

This sequence joins TRBV2 and TRBJ2-5; D unclear. CDR3 length equals 15 residues. Germline CDR1 is SNHLY and CDR2 is FYNNEI. Trimming cost V 8 bases and J 1 base, with 17 bases left between them. The CDR3 is CASQREAARQETQYF. In DNA form, the CDR3 reads TGTGCCAGCCAAAGGGAAGCCGCCCGCCAAGAGACCCAGTACTTC.

The chain carries TRBV5-6 and TRBJ2-7; no reliable D call. Germline V lookup: CDR1 SGHDT, CDR2 YYEEEE. The V and J ends lost 7 bases and 6 bases respectively, with 14 bases between them. This CDR3 is built from 12 residues. CDR3 sequence reads: CASSNQYPEQYF. The CDR3 bases are TGTGCCAGCTCCAACCAGTACCCCGAGCAGTACTTC.

This clone was observed a single time. The chain employs TRBV10-3 and TRBJ2-3; D is perhaps TRBD1 or TRBD2 (5 bases each). The CDR3 extends over 18 amino acids. V shed 5 bases and J shed 0 bases, with 21 bases lying between them. Looked up from germline, CDR1 is ENHRY and CDR2 is SYGVKD. In nucleotides, the CDR3 is TGTGCCATCAGTCGGCGAGGGGCCAGCGGAACTAGCACAGATACGCAGTATTTT. As protein: CAISRRGASGTSTDTQYF.

The chain combines TRBV5-4 with TRBJ1-2; TRBD1 agrees at 7 bases. V lost 7 bases, J lost 5 bases, and 8 bases stayed unmatched. The CDR3 has 13 residues. Germline CDR1 reads SGHNT; CDR2 reads YYREEE (reference sequence). DNA of the CDR3: TGTGCCAGCCAAGACAGGGAGGCGTATGGCTACACCTTC. Residues: CASQDREAYGYTF.

This chain links TRBV5-4 with TRBJ1-2; 7 nucleotides match TRBD1. J lost 8 bases, V lost 4 bases, and 11 bases had no gene match. Per germline, CDR1 SGHNT and CDR2 YYREEE (reference sequence). This CDR3 contains 14 residues. In DNA, the CDR3 is TGTGCCAGCAGCCCCGGGGACAGCCTGGGCGGCTACACCTTC. Protein: CASSPGDSLGGYTF.

This sequence joins TRBV7-2 and TRBJ2-7, with TRBD1 matching 11 bases. V shed 5 bases, J shed 2 bases, and the junction held 5 bases outside the gene matches. The CDR3 runs to 15 residues. Per germline, CDR1 SGHTA and CDR2 FQGNSA. CDR3 residues: CASSPGTGGTYEQYF. The CDR3 region has the DNA TGTGCCAGCAGCCCGGGGACAGGGGGGACCTACGAGCAGTACTTC.

This clone was observed a few times. The rearrangement links TRBV7-9 to TRBJ2-7, with unresolved D. The length of the CDR3 is 11 residues. Germline V lookup: CDR1 SEHNR, CDR2 FQNEAQ (reference sequence). The V and J ends lost 10 bases and 6 bases respectively, with 13 bases between them. Written as DNA, the CDR3 is TGTGCCATCCGGGTGGGCGGCGAGCAGTACTTC. Protein sequence: CAIRVGGEQYF.

The chain uses TRBV4-3 and TRBJ1-5; 7 nucleotides agree with TRBD1. The germline gives CDR1 LGHNA, CDR2 YSLEER. CDR3 length: 15 residues. The junction had 3 bases not matched to a gene; V was cut back by 1 base and J by 3 bases. CDR3 nucleotides: TGCGCCAGCAGCCAAGGGACAGGAGACAATCAGCCCCAGCATTTT. Its translation is CASSQGTGDNQPQHF.

Regarding this clone: The same CDR3 arises from other DNA sequences in this sample as well. The gene calls are TRBV7-2 and TRBJ2-2; possibly TRBD2 for D (6 bases). Trimming took 4 bases from V and 6 from J, leaving 9 bases between them. Germline CDR1 is SGHTA and CDR2 is FQGNSA. CDR3 length: 13 amino acids. This CDR3 is CASSSRLAGELFF. Here the CDR3 DNA reads TGTGCCAGCAGCTCTAGACTAGCCGGGGAGCTGTTTTTT.

This clone was seen once. The chain uses TRBV9 and TRBJ2-3; 7 nucleotides line up with TRBD1. The germline gives CDR1 SGDLS, CDR2 YYNGEE. This CDR3 has 20 residues. The J segment lost 6 bases and the V segment lost 3 bases, leaving 25 bases of the junction unmatched. The CDR3 loop is CASSAGVTFYGTEKGDTQYF. The DNA of the CDR3 is TGTGCCAGCAGCGCTGGGGTCACGTTTTATGGGACAGAAAAGGGGGATACGCAGTATTTT. Full variable domain (remainder filled in from reference TRBV9 and TRBJ2-3): DSGVTQTPKHLITATGQRVTLRCSPRSGDLSVYWYQQSLDQGLQFLIQYYNGEERAKGNILERFSAQQFPDLHSELNLSSLELGDSALYFCASSAGVTFYGTEKGDTQYFGPGTRLTVL.

The chain couples TRBV7-6 to TRBJ2-3; D remains unclear. Germline loops: CDR1 SGHVS, CDR2 FNYEAQ. Between the trimmed V and J ends, which lost 5 bases and 1 base, there was a span of 22 bases. This CDR3 comprises 18 residues. Here the CDR3 reads CASSPGRWVGAGTDTQYF. CDR3 DNA: TGTGCCAGCAGCCCTGGCCGCTGGGTGGGCGCGGGCACAGATACGCAGTATTTT.

The V call is TRBV2, the J call TRBJ2-4; perhaps TRBD1 as D (6 bases). CDR3 length: 19 amino acids. Trimming shortened V by 4 bases and J by 0 bases, and 22 bases separated the two germline ends. Per germline, CDR1 SNHLY and CDR2 FYNNEI. DNA for the CDR3: TGTGCCAGCAGTGCTGGGCAGTGGGGGCCCCTTCTAGCCAAAAACATTCAGTACTTC. Protein: CASSAGQWGPLLAKNIQYF. Full variable domain (missing parts from reference TRBV2 and TRBJ2-4): EPEVTQTPSHQVTQMGQEVILRCVPISNHLYFYWYRQILGQKVEFLVSFYNNEISEKSEIFDDQFSVERPDGSNFTLKIRSTKLEDSAMYFCASSAGQWGPLLAKNIQYFGAGTRLSVL.

The genes are TRBV11-3 and TRBJ2-7; D is unclear. The CDR3 totals 14 residues. Trimming pared 2 bases from V and 0 bases from J, leaving 8 bases between. Per germline, CDR1 SGHNT and CDR2 YENEEA. Here the CDR3 DNA reads TGTGCCAGCAGCTTATCCCCGGCCTCCTACGAGCAGTACTTC. As protein: CASSLSPASYEQYF.

This clone is labeled medium-sized. The genes are TRBV5-6 and TRBJ2-5, with D unclear. The V end was cut by 0 bases, the J end by 2 bases, with 5 bases between. CDR3 length: 13 amino acids. CDR1 and CDR2 (germline): SGHDT, YYEEEE. For the CDR3, the DNA is TGTGCCAGCAGCTTGGGACAACAAGAGACCCAGTACTTC. Translating gives CASSLGQQETQYF. The whole variable domain, remainder taken from reference TRBV5-6 and TRBJ2-5, is DAGVTQSPTHLIKTRGQQVTLRCSPKSGHDTVSWYQQALGQGPQFIFQYYEEEERQRGNFPDRFSGHQFPNYSSELNVNALLLGDSALYLCASSLGQQETQYFGPGTRLLVL.

This clone is labeled as medium-sized. This chain uses TRBV5-8 with TRBJ1-6, with D tentatively TRBD1 (6 bases). The germline V gene encodes CDR1 SGHTS and CDR2 YDEGEE. V dropped 1 base and J dropped 7 bases, with 12 bases sitting between them. This CDR3 has 15 residues. The CDR3, as DNA: TGTGCCAGCAGCTTGAGGGCAGACAGGAATTCACCCCTCCACTTT. It specifies CASSLRADRNSPLHF.